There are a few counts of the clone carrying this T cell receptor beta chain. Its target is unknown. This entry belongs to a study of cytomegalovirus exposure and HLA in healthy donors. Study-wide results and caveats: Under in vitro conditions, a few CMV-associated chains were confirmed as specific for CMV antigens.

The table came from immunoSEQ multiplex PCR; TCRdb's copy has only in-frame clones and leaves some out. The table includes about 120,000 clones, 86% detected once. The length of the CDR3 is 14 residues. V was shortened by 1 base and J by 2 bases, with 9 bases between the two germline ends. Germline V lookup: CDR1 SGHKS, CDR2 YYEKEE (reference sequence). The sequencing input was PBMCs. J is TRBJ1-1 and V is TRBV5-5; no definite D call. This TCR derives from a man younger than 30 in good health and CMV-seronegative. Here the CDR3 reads CASSLWGDNTEAFF. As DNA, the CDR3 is TGTGCCAGCAGCTTGTGGGGAGATAACACTGAAGCTTTCTTT.